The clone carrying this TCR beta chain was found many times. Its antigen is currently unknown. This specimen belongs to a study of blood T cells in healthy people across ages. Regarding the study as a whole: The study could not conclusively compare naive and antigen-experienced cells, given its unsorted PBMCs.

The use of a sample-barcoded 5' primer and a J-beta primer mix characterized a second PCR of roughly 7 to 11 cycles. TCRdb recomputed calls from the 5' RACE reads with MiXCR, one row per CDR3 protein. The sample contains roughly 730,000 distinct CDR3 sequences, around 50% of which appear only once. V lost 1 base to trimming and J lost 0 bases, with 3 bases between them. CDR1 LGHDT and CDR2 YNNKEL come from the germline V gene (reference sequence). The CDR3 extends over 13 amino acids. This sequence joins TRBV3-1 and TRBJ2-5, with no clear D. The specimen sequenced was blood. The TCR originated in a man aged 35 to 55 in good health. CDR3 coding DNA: TGTGCCAGCAGCCAAGGTTACCAAGAGACCCAGTACTTC. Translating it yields CASSQGYQETQYF.